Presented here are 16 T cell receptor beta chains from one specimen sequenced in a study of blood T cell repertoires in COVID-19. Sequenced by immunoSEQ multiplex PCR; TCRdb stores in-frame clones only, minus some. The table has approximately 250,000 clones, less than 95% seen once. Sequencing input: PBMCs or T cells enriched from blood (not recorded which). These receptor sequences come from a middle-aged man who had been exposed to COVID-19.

CDR3 sequence (DNA): TGTGCCAGCAGCTTGGGGGGACAACACACCGGGGAGCTGTTTTTT. Its protein product is CASSLGGQHTGELFF. V gene TRBV5-4 combines with J gene TRBJ2-2; the D gene is possibly TRBD1 (6 bases). CDR3 length equals 15 residues. V lost 0 bases and J lost 3, with 9 bases in between. The V gene's germline CDR1 is SGHNT and CDR2 YYREEE (reference sequence).

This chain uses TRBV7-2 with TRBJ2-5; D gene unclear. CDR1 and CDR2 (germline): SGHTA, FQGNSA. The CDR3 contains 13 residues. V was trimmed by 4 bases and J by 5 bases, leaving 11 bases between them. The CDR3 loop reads CASSWPGGETQYF. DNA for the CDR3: TGTGCCAGCAGCTGGCCGGGTGGGGAGACCCAGTACTTC.

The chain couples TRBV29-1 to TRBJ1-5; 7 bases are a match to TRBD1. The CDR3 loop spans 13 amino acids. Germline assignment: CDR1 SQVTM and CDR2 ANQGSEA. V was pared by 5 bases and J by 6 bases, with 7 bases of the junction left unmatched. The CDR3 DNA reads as TGCAGCGTTACACAGGGGCAGGGTCAGCCCCAGCATTTT. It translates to CSVTQGQGQPQHF. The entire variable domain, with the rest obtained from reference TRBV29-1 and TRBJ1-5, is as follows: SAVISQKPSRDICQRGTSLTIQCQVDSQVTMMFWYRQQPGQSLTLIATANQGSEATYESGFVIDKFPISRPNLTFSTLTVSNMSPEDSSIYLCSVTQGQGQPQHFGDGTRLSIL.

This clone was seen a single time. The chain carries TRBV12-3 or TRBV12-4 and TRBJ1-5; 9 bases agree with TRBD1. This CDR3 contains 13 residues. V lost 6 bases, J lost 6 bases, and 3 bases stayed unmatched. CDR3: CASSRTGVQPQHF. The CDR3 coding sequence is TGTGCCAGCAGCCGGACAGGGGTTCAGCCCCAGCATTTT.

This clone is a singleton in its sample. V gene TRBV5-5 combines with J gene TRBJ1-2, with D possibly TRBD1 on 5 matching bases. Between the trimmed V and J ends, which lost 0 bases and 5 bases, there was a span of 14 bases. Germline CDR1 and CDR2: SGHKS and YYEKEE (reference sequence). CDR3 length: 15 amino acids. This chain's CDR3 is CASSLGQGGPYGYTF. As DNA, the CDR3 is TGTGCCAGCAGCTTGGGTCAGGGTGGGCCATATGGCTACACCTTC.

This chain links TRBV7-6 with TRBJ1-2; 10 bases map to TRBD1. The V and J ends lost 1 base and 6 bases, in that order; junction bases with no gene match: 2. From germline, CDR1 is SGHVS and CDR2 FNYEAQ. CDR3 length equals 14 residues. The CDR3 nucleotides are TGTGCCAGCAGCTTAGGACAGGGGGCTGATGGCTACACCTTC. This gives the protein CASSLGQGADGYTF.

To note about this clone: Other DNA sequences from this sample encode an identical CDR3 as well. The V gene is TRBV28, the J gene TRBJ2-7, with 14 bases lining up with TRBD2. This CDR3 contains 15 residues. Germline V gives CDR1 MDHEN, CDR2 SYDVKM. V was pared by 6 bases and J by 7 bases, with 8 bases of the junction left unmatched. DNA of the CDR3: TGTGCCAGCAGCCTAGGGACTAGCGGGAGTCGAGAGCAGTACTTC. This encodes CASSLGTSGSREQYF.

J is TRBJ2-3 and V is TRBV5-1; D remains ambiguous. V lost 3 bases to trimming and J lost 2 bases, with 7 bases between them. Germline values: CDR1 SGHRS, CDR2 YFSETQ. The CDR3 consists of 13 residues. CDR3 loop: CASSSGDTDTQYF. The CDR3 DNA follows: TGCGCCAGCAGCTCAGGCGACACAGATACGCAGTATTTT.

The CDR3 nucleotides read TGTGCCAGCAGCGTAGAGAGAGGGCCAAGCGAGACCCAGTACTTC. This sequence encodes CASSVERGPSETQYF. This chain connects TRBV9 to TRBJ2-5; the D gene is possibly TRBD2 (5 bases). This CDR3 region has 15 residues. Trimming took 0 bases from V and 5 from J, leaving 14 bases between them. Germline V gene sequence: CDR1 SGDLS, CDR2 YYNGEE.

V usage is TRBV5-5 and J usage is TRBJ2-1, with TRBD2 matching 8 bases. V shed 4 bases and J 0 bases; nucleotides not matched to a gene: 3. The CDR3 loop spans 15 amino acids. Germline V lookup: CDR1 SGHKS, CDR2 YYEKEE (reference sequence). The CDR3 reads CASSLSGTSYNEQFF. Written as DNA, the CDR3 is TGTGCCAGCAGCCTTAGCGGGACCTCCTACAATGAGCAGTTCTTC.

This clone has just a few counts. This chain's CDR3 is CASSVSGGPNTQYF. CDR3 nucleotide sequence: TGTGCCAGCAGCGTTTCAGGAGGGCCCAATACGCAGTATTTT. The genes are TRBV9 and TRBJ2-3; possible D gene TRBD2, 6 bases. V dropped 2 bases and J dropped 7 bases, with 14 bases sitting between them. Looked up from germline, CDR1 is SGDLS and CDR2 is YYNGEE. This CDR3 is 14 amino acids long.

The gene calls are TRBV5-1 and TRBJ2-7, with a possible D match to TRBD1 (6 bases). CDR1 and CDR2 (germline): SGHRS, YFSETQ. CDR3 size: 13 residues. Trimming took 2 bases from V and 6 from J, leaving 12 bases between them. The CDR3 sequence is CASSFRGPGEQYF. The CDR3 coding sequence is TGCGCCAGCAGCTTCAGGGGACCCGGCGAGCAGTACTTC. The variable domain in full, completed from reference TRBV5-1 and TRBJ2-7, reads KAGVTQTPRYLIKTRGQQVTLSCSPISGHRSVSWYQQTPGQGLQFLFEYFSETQRNKGNFPGRFSGRQFSNSRSEMNVSTLELGDSALYLCASSFRGPGEQYFGPGTRLTVT.

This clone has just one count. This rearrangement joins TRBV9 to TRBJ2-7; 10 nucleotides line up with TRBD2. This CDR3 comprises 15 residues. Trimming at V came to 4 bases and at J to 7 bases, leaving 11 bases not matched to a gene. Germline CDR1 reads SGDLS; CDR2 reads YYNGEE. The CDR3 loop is CASSRGLAGVGEQYF. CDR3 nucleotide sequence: TGTGCCAGCAGCCGAGGGCTAGCGGGAGTAGGTGAGCAGTACTTC.

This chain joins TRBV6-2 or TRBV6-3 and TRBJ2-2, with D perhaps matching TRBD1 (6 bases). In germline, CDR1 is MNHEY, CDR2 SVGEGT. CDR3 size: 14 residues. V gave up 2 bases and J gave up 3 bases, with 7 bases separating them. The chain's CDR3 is CASSYKGDTGELFF. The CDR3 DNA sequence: TGTGCCAGCAGTTACAAGGGGGACACCGGGGAGCTGTTTTTT.

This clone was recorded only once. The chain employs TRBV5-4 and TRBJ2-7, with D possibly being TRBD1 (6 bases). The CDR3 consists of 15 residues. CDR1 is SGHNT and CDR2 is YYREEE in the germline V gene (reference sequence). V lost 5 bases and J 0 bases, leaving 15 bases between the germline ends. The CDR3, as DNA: TGTGCCAGCAGAACGACAGGATTAAGCTCCTACGAGCAGTACTTC. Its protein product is CASRTTGLSSYEQYF.

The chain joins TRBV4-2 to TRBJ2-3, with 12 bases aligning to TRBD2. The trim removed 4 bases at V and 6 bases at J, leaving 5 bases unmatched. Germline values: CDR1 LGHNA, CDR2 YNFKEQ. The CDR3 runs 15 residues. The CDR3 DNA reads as TGTGCCAGCAGCCGCTCCGGGACTAGCGGGGATACGCAGTATTTT. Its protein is CASSRSGTSGDTQYF.